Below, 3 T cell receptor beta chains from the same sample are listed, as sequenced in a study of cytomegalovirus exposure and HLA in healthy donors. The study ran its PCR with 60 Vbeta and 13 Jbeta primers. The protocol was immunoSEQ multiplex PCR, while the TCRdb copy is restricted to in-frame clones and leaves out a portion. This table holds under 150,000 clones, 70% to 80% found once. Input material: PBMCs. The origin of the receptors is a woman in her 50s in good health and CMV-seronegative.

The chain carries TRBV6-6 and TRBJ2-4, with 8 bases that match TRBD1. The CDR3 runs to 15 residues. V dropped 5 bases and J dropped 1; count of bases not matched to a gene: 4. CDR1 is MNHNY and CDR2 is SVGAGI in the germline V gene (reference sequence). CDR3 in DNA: TGTGCCAGCAGTGACGGACAGGGTGCCAAAAACATTCAGTACTTC. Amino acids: CASSDGQGAKNIQYF.

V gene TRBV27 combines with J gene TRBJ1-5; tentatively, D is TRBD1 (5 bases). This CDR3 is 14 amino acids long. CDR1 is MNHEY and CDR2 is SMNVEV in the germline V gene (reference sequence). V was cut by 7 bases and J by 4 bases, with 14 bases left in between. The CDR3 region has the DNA TGTGCCAGCAAGGAGACCCGGGGGAATCAGCCCCAGCATTTT. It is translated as CASKETRGNQPQHF.

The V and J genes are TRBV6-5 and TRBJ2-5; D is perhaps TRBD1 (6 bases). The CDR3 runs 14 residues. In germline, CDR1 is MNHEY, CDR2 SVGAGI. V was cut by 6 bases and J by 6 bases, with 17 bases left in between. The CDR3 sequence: CASSDRGRGQTQYF. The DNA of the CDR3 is TGTGCCAGCAGCGACCGGGGCAGGGGTCAGACCCAGTACTTC.